These T cell receptor beta chains were read from a single sample in a study of cytomegalovirus exposure and HLA in healthy donors. Some clones are missing from TCRdb's copy, which holds only in-frame ones; the method was immunoSEQ multiplex PCR. The data contain some 150,000 clones, over 70% of them singletons. The sample comprised PBMCs. The source is a man aged 25-45 years in good health and CMV-seropositive. Both conserved end residues are part of each CDR3. Fields, in order: clone size, D gene, J gene, V gene, CDR3 DNA, CDR3 protein. A D gene is named only where the DNA matches it firmly. The size field is filled for only some rows; it gives once, few, many or a size class.

size: NA
D: NA
J: TRBJ2-2
V: TRBV9
DNA: TGTGCCCGCAGCGTAGCCCAGGGTCGGTTCCCCGGGGAGCTGTTTTTT
CDR3: CARSVAQGRFPGELFF

size: NA
D: TRBD2
J: TRBJ2-7
V: TRBV27
DNA: TGTGCCAGCGACGTGGGAGGGGCCTACGAGCAGTACTTC
CDR3: CASDVGGAYEQYF

size: NA
D: TRBD1
J: TRBJ1-1
V: TRBV2
DNA: TGTGCCAGCACCGAGGACAGGGATCGGGCGACTCACACTGAAGCTTTCTTT
CDR3: CASTEDRDRATHTEAFF

size: NA
D: TRBD1
J: TRBJ2-5
V: TRBV6-6
DNA: TGTGCCAGCAGTTACCCGGGGACAGGGGGCAAAGAGACCCAGTACTTC
CDR3: CASSYPGTGGKETQYF

size: once
D: TRBD2
J: TRBJ2-5
V: TRBV7-8
DNA: TGTGCCAGCAGCTTAGCGCTGTCTAGCGGGGGGTACGAGACCCAGTACTTC
CDR3: CASSLALSSGGYETQYF

size: NA
D: TRBD2
J: TRBJ2-1
V: TRBV5-1
DNA: TGCGCCAGCAGCCAAACTAGCGGGGGATACAATGAGCAGTTCTTC
CDR3: CASSQTSGGYNEQFF

size: NA
D: TRBD1
J: TRBJ2-2
V: TRBV5-1
DNA: TGCGCCAGCAACTTGGCCGTTCCGGGACAGGGATGGGAGCTGTTTTTT
CDR3: CASNLAVPGQGWELFF

size: NA
D: NA
J: TRBJ2-3
V: TRBV2
DNA: TGTGCCAGCAGGGACCAGGGTTCCACAGATACGCAGTATTTT
CDR3: CASRDQGSTDTQYF

size: NA
D: TRBD1
J: TRBJ1-4
V: TRBV6-5
DNA: TGTGCCAGCAGGCGGACAGGGTTTGGTGAAAAACTGTTTTTT
CDR3: CASRRTGFGEKLFF

size: NA
D: TRBD2
J: TRBJ2-3
V: TRBV9
DNA: TGTGCCAGCAGCGTAGGCGGGGGGGCCGTAGATACGCAGTATTTT
CDR3: CASSVGGGAVDTQYF

size: NA
D: NA
J: TRBJ2-2
V: TRBV7-9
DNA: TGTGCCAGCACGCCGGACAGTTGGTACGGGGAGCTGTTTTTT
CDR3: CASTPDSWYGELFF

size: NA
D: NA
J: TRBJ2-4
V: TRBV19
DNA: TGTGCCAGTAGTAGAGTTGAAAACATTCAGTACTTC
CDR3: CASSRVENIQYF

size: few
D: NA
J: TRBJ2-4
V: TRBV19
DNA: TGTGCCAGTGGGGGGGGCTTTCGGGAAGAGGGCAAAAACATTCAGTACTTC
CDR3: CASGGGFREEGKNIQYF

size: few
D: NA
J: TRBJ2-3
V: TRBV9
DNA: TGTGCCAGCGGGACACCACTCACAGATACGCAGTATTTT
CDR3: CASGTPLTDTQYF

size: once
D: NA
J: TRBJ2-7
V: TRBV30
DNA: TGTGCCTGGACGGACACCTACGAGCAGTACTTC
CDR3: CAWTDTYEQYF

size: NA
D: TRBD1
J: TRBJ1-5
V: TRBV7-2
DNA: TGTGCCAGCAGCTTAGGACAGGGACCTCAGCCCCAGCATTTT
CDR3: CASSLGQGPQPQHF

size: NA
D: NA
J: TRBJ2-3
V: TRBV11-2
DNA: TGTGCCAGCAGCTTAGGTCAGGTTGCAGATACGCAGTATTTT
CDR3: CASSLGQVADTQYF